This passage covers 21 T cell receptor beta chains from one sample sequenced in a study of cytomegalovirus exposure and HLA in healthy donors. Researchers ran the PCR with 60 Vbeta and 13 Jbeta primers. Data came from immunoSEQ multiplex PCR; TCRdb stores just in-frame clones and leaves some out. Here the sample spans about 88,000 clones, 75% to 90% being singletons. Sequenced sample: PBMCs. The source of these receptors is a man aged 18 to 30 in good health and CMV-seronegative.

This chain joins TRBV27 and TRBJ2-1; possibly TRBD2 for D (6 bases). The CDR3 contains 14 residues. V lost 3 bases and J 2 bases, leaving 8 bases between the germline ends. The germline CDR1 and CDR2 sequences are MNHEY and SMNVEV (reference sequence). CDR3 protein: CASSLAGTYNEQFF. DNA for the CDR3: TGTGCCAGCAGTTTGGCGGGGACCTACAATGAGCAGTTCTTC.

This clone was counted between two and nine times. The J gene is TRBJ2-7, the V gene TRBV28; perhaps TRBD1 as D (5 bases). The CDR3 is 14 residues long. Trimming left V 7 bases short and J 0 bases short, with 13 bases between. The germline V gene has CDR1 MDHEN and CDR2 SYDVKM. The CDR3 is CASTPPGNSYEQYF. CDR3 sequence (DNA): TGTGCCAGCACACCCCCAGGGAACTCCTACGAGCAGTACTTC.

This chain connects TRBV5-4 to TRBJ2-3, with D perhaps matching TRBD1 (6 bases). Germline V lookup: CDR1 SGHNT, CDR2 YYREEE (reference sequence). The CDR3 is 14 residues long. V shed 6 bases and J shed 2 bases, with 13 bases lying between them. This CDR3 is CASTRTENTDTQYF. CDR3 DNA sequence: TGTGCCAGCACCCGGACAGAAAACACAGATACGCAGTATTTT.

The CDR3 here is CASSLSGRAHEQFF. The CDR3, as DNA: TGTGCCAGCAGCTTGAGCGGGAGGGCCCATGAGCAGTTCTTC. The chain recombines TRBV5-6 with TRBJ2-1; 10 bases are a match to TRBD2. This CDR3 is built from 14 residues. Germline V lookup: CDR1 SGHDT, CDR2 YYEEEE. Losses at the gene ends were 1 base for V and 8 bases for J; bases not matched to a gene: 3.

Written as DNA, the CDR3 is TGCGCCAGCAGCCGCCTCCCGGGACAGGGAAATGAAAAACTGTTTTTT. Translated: CASSRLPGQGNEKLFF. V gene TRBV5-1 combines with J gene TRBJ1-4; 9 nucleotides line up with TRBD1. CDR3 size: 16 residues. V shed 4 bases and J 5 bases; nucleotides not matched to a gene: 9. Germline lookup yields CDR1 SGHRS and CDR2 YFSETQ.

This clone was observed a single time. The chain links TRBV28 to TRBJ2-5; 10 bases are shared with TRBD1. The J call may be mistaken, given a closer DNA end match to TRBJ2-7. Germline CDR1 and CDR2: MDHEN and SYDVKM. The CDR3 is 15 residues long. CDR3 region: CASSSSDRGRNEQYF. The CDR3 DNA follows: TGTGCCAGCAGTTCAAGCGACAGGGGGCGTAACGAGCAGTACTTC.

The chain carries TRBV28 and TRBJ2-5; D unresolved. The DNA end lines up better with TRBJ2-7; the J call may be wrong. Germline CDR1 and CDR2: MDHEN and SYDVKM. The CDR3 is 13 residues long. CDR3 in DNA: TGTGCCAGCAGGGCCCCCGCGCGAGGCGAGCAGTACTTC. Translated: CASRAPARGEQYF.

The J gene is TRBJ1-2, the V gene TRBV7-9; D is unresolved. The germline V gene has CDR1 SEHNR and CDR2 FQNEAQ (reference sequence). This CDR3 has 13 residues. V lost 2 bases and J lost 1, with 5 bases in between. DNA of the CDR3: TGTGCCAGCAGCTTACCCGGTAACTATGGCTACACCTTC. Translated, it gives CASSLPGNYGYTF. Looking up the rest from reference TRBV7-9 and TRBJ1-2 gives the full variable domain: DTGVSQNPRHKITKRGQNVTFRCDPISEHNRLYWYRQTLGQGPEFLTYFQNEAQLEKSRLLSDRFSAERPKGSFSTLEIQRTEQGDSAMYLCASSLPGNYGYTFGSGTRLTVV.

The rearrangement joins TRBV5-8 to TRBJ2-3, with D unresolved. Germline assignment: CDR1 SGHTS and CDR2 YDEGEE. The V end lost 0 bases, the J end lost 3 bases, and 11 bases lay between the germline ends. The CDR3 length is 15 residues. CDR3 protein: CASSLGLVATDTQYF. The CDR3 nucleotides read TGTGCCAGCAGCTTGGGGCTAGTTGCAACAGATACGCAGTATTTT. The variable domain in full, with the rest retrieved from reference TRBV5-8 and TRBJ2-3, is EAGVTQSPTHLIKTRGQQATLRCSPISGHTSVYWYQQALGLGLQFLLWYDEGEERNRGNFPPRFSGRQFPNYSSELNVNALELEDSALYLCASSLGLVATDTQYFGPGTRLTVL.

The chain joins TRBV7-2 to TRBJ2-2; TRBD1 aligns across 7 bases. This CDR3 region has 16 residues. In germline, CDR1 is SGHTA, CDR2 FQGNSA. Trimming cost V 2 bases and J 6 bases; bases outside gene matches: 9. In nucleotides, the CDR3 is TGTGCCAGCAGCTTACTCCGACAGGGCTTGGCCGGGGAGCTGTTTTTT. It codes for CASSLLRQGLAGELFF.

The CDR3 reads CASSVGSDRASVQYF. CDR3 coding DNA: TGTGCCAGCAGCGTAGGGTCGGACAGGGCTTCAGTGCAGTACTTC. The V call is TRBV9, the J call TRBJ2-7, with TRBD1 matching over 8 bases. Germline-derived CDR1 and CDR2 are SGDLS and YYNGEE. The junction had 11 bases not matched to a gene; V was cut back by 0 bases and J by 9 bases. The length of the CDR3 is 15 residues.

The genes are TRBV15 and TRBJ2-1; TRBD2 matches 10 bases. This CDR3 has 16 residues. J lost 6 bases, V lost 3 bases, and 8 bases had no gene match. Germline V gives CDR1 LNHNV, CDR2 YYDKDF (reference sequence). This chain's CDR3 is CATSSRAGGPSNEQFF. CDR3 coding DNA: TGTGCCACCAGCAGTAGAGCGGGAGGGCCTTCCAATGAGCAGTTCTTC.

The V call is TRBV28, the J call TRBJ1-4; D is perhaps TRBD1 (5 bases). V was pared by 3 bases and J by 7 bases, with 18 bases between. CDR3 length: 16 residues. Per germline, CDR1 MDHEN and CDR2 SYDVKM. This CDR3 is CASSLYSPGVVEKLFF. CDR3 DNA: TGTGCCAGCAGTTTGTATTCTCCGGGGGTAGTTGAAAAACTGTTTTTT. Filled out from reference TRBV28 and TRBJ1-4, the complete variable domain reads DVKVTQSSRYLVKRTGEKVFLECVQDMDHENMFWYRQDPGLGLRLIYFSYDVKMKEKGDIPEGYSVSREKKERFSLILESASTNQTSMYLCASSLYSPGVVEKLFFGSGTQLSVL.

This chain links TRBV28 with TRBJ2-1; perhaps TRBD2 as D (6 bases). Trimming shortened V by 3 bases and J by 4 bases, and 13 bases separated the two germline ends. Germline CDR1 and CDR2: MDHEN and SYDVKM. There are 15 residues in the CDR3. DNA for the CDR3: TGTGCCAGCAGTTTGGGTGGGGACTCATACAATGAGCAGTTCTTC. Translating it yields CASSLGGDSYNEQFF.

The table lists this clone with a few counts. The CDR3: CASSLGGRDYEQYF. Here the CDR3 DNA reads TGCGCCAGCAGCTTGGGCGGGAGGGACTACGAGCAGTACTTC. The chain carries TRBV5-1 and TRBJ2-7, with 9 bases fitting TRBD2. The junction had 1 base not matched to a gene; V was cut back by 0 bases and J by 3 bases. This CDR3 spans 14 amino acids. Germline CDR1 reads SGHRS; CDR2 reads YFSETQ.

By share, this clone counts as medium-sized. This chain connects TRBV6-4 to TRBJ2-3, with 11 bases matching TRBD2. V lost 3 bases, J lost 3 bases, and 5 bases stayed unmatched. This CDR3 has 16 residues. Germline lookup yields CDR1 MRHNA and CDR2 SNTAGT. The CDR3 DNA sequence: TGTGCCAGCAGTGAAGATAGCGGGAGGGGGACAGATACGCAGTATTTT. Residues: CASSEDSGRGTDTQYF.

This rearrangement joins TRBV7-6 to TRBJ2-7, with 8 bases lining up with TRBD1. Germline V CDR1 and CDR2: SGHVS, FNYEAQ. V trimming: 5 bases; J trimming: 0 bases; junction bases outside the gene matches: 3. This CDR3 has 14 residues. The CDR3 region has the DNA TGTGCCAGCAGCGGTGGGACAGGCTCCTACGAGCAGTACTTC. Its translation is CASSGGTGSYEQYF.

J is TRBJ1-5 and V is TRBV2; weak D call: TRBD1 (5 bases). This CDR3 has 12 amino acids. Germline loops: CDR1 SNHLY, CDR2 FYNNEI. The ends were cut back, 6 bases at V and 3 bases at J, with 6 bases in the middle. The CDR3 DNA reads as TGTGCCAGCAGGACAGTCAATCAGCCCCAGCATTTT. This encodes CASRTVNQPQHF.

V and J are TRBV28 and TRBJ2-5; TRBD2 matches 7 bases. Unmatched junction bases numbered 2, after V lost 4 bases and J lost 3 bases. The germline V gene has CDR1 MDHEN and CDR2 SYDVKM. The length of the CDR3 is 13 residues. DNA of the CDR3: TGTGCCAGCAGTTCCGCGGGAGAAGAGACCCAGTACTTC. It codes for CASSSAGEETQYF.

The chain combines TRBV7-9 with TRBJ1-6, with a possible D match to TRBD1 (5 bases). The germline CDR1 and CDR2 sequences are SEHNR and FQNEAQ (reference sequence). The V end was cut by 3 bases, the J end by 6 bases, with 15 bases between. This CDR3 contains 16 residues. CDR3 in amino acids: CASSLGPSAANSPLHF. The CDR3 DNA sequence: TGTGCCAGCAGCTTGGGGCCGTCGGCGGCTAATTCACCCCTCCACTTT. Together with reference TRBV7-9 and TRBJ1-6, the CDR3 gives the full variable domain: DTGVSQNPRHKITKRGQNVTFRCDPISEHNRLYWYRQTLGQGPEFLTYFQNEAQLEKSRLLSDRFSAERPKGSFSTLEIQRTEQGDSAMYLCASSLGPSAANSPLHFGNGTRLTVT.

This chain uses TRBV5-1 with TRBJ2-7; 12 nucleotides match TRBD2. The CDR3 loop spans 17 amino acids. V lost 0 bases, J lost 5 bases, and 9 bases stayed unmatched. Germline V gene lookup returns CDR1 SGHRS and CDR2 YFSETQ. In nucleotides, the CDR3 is TGCGCCAGCAGCTTGGGTTCTCGACTAGCGGGAGCCCACGAGCAGTACTTC. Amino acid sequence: CASSLGSRLAGAHEQYF.